The T cell receptor beta chain described here comes from a study of blood T cells in healthy people across ages. A second PCR, run for about 7 to 12 cycles, used a sample-barcoded 5' primer plus a J-beta primer mix. Each cDNA molecule was tagged by a template-switch adaptor with 12 random nucleotides. TCRdb called the 5' RACE reads again in MiXCR, with one record for every CDR3 protein. Here the sample spans about 640,000 distinct CDR3 sequences, less than 45% being singletons. The CDR3 sequence is 16 residues long. The J segment lost 4 bases and the V segment lost 0 bases, leaving 6 bases of the junction unmatched. From germline, CDR1 is SGHRS and CDR2 YFSETQ.

This receptor was obtained from an elderly man in good health. Sequences were obtained from blood. The chain recombines TRBV5-1 with TRBJ2-3, with TRBD1 identical over 9 bases. In nucleotides, the CDR3 is TGCGCCAGCAGCTTGGCCGGGGACAGGGCAGCAGATACGCAGTATTTT. This codes for CASSLAGDRAADTQYF. Variable domain in full (rest from reference TRBV5-1 and TRBJ2-3): KAGVTQTPRYLIKTRGQQVTLSCSPISGHRSVSWYQQTPGQGLQFLFEYFSETQRNKGNFPGRFSGRQFSNSRSEMNVSTLELGDSALYLCASSLAGDRAADTQYFGPGTRLTVL.